Listed below are T cell receptor beta chains from one sample, sequenced in a study of T cell changes during pregnancy in multiple sclerosis. This table comes from immunoSEQ multiplex PCR, and its TCRdb copy is limited to in-frame clones, with some not included. The sample has tens of thousands of clones; roughly 96% are singletons. Sequencing used CD8+ T cells from peripheral blood mononuclear cells, obtained after pregnancy. The origin of the receptors is a female donor with multiple sclerosis, enrolled in a pregnancy study. CDR3s include the opening cysteine and the closing phenylalanine or tryptophan. D genes are given only for firm matches. Size is stated for part of the rows, as once, few or many counts, or as a class when the clone is expanded.

clone_size: -
v_call: TRBV7-8
d_call: TRBD2
j_call: TRBJ2-3
cdr3_aa: CASSFRGRDTDTQYF
cdr3_nt: TGTGCCAGCAGCTTCCGCGGGAGGGACACAGATACGCAGTATTTT

clone_size: -
v_call: TRBV21-1
d_call: -
j_call: TRBJ2-7
cdr3_aa: CASSPDYYHSYEQYF
cdr3_nt: TGTGCCAGCAGCCCCGACTACTACCACTCCTACGAGCAGTACTTC

clone_size: -
v_call: TRBV6-5
d_call: TRBD2
j_call: TRBJ2-3
cdr3_aa: CASSRTTSGRDTQYF
cdr3_nt: TGTGCCAGCAGCCGGACGACTAGCGGGAGGGATACGCAGTATTTT

clone_size: -
v_call: TRBV2
d_call: -
j_call: TRBJ2-3
cdr3_aa: CASSDDRDSFSTDTQYF
cdr3_nt: TGTGCCAGCAGTGATGACAGGGACTCGTTTAGCACAGATACGCAGTATTTT

clone_size: -
v_call: TRBV30
d_call: TRBD2
j_call: TRBJ2-3
cdr3_aa: CAWSVGGSSLDTQYF
cdr3_nt: TGTGCCTGGAGTGTTGGCGGGAGTAGTTTAGATACGCAGTATTTT

clone_size: -
v_call: TRBV19
d_call: -
j_call: TRBJ2-1
cdr3_aa: CASSIGSGVVGDEQFF
cdr3_nt: TGTGCCAGTAGTATAGGATCGGGAGTAGTTGGAGATGAGCAGTTCTTC

clone_size: -
v_call: TRBV2
d_call: TRBD2
j_call: TRBJ2-3
cdr3_aa: CASKSKRDPGPDTQYF
cdr3_nt: TGTGCCAGCAAGTCTAAGCGGGACCCGGGACCAGATACGCAGTATTTT

clone_size: -
v_call: TRBV19
d_call: -
j_call: TRBJ2-1
cdr3_aa: CASSTGNGNEQFF
cdr3_nt: TGTGCCAGTAGTACAGGGAACGGCAATGAGCAGTTCTTC

clone_size: -
v_call: TRBV29-1
d_call: -
j_call: TRBJ2-2
cdr3_aa: CSAKGYDTGELFF
cdr3_nt: TGCAGCGCCAAGGGGTACGACACCGGGGAGCTGTTTTTT

clone_size: -
v_call: TRBV25-1
d_call: -
j_call: TRBJ2-2
cdr3_aa: CASSITGSGELFF
cdr3_nt: TGTGCCAGCAGTATCACAGGGTCCGGGGAGCTGTTTTTT

clone_size: -
v_call: TRBV7-6
d_call: -
j_call: TRBJ2-7
cdr3_aa: CASSPGDYEQYF
cdr3_nt: TGTGCCAGCAGCCCCGGGGACTACGAGCAGTACTTC

clone_size: -
v_call: TRBV27
d_call: TRBD1
j_call: TRBJ2-7
cdr3_aa: CASSFRDRSSPKQYF
cdr3_nt: TGTGCCAGCAGTTTCCGGGACAGGTCTTCTCCGAAGCAGTACTTC

clone_size: -
v_call: TRBV7-9
d_call: -
j_call: TRBJ2-7
cdr3_aa: CASSREPYSYEQYF
cdr3_nt: TGTGCCAGCTCTCGTGAGCCTTACTCCTACGAGCAGTACTTC

clone_size: -
v_call: TRBV27
d_call: -
j_call: TRBJ1-5
cdr3_aa: CASSPRGGQPQHF
cdr3_nt: TGTGCCAGCAGTCCACGAGGGGGACAGCCCCAGCATTTT

clone_size: once
v_call: TRBV5-8
d_call: TRBD2
j_call: TRBJ2-1
cdr3_aa: CASSLGLAGAELYNEQFF
cdr3_nt: TGTGCCAGCAGCTTGGGACTAGCGGGCGCCGAACTTTACAATGAGCAGTTCTTC

clone_size: -
v_call: TRBV7-9
d_call: -
j_call: TRBJ2-5
cdr3_aa: CASSLGHPQETQYF
cdr3_nt: TGTGCCAGCAGCTTAGGACACCCCCAGGAGACCCAGTACTTC

clone_size: -
v_call: TRBV28
d_call: -
j_call: TRBJ1-1
cdr3_aa: CASSLGGPEAFF
cdr3_nt: TGTGCCAGCAGTTTAGGAGGCCCGGAAGCTTTCTTT

clone_size: -
v_call: TRBV11-2
d_call: TRBD2
j_call: TRBJ2-7
cdr3_aa: CASSLLAGGAGEQYF
cdr3_nt: TGTGCCAGCAGCCTTCTAGCGGGAGGGGCGGGTGAGCAGTACTTC

clone_size: -
v_call: TRBV28
d_call: -
j_call: TRBJ2-7
cdr3_aa: CASSLAQVRGEQYF
cdr3_nt: TGTGCCAGCAGTTTAGCCCAAGTAAGGGGCGAGCAGTACTTC

clone_size: -
v_call: TRBV6-4
d_call: TRBD2
j_call: TRBJ2-1
cdr3_aa: CASSDSGTSTYNEQFF
cdr3_nt: TGTGCCAGCAGTGACTCCGGGACTAGCACCTACAATGAGCAGTTCTTC

clone_size: -
v_call: TRBV19
d_call: TRBD2
j_call: TRBJ2-2
cdr3_aa: CASSPQTSGSSPLIRTGELFF
cdr3_nt: TGTGCCAGTAGTCCTCAGACTAGCGGGAGTTCCCCCCTAATTCGAACCGGGGAGCTGTTTTTT

clone_size: -
v_call: TRBV7-9
d_call: TRBD2
j_call: TRBJ2-5
cdr3_aa: CASSSGTSRETQYF
cdr3_nt: TGTGCCAGCAGCTCGGGGACTAGCCGGGAGACCCAGTACTTC

clone_size: -
v_call: TRBV19
d_call: -
j_call: TRBJ2-1
cdr3_aa: CASSIGNRAFYNEQFF
cdr3_nt: TGTGCCAGTAGTATTGGCAACAGGGCCTTTTACAATGAGCAGTTCTTC

clone_size: -
v_call: TRBV5-8
d_call: -
j_call: TRBJ2-4
cdr3_aa: CASSFGGRSAKNIQYF
cdr3_nt: TGTGCCAGCAGCTTTGGAGGGCGATCAGCCAAAAACATTCAGTACTTC

clone_size: -
v_call: TRBV2
d_call: -
j_call: TRBJ2-7
cdr3_aa: CASRVGGISYEQYF
cdr3_nt: TGTGCCAGCAGGGTCGGGGGTATATCCTACGAGCAGTACTTC

clone_size: -
v_call: TRBV25-1
d_call: -
j_call: TRBJ1-4
cdr3_aa: CASSESPRNEKLFF
cdr3_nt: TGTGCCAGCAGTGAGTCCCCGAGGAATGAAAAACTGTTTTTT

clone_size: -
v_call: TRBV7-8
d_call: TRBD1
j_call: TRBJ2-5
cdr3_aa: CASSPRGQGELFETQYF
cdr3_nt: TGTGCCAGCAGCCCCCGAGGACAGGGGGAATTGTTCGAGACCCAGTACTTC

clone_size: -
v_call: TRBV6-4
d_call: TRBD1
j_call: TRBJ1-5
cdr3_aa: CASSDLRDRENQPQHF
cdr3_nt: TGTGCCAGCAGTGACCTCCGGGACAGAGAAAATCAGCCCCAGCATTTT

clone_size: -
v_call: TRBV2
d_call: -
j_call: TRBJ2-1
cdr3_aa: CASSAGEQFF
cdr3_nt: TGTGCCAGCAGCGCGGGTGAGCAGTTCTTC

clone_size: -
v_call: TRBV27
d_call: TRBD1
j_call: TRBJ1-2
cdr3_aa: CASSPGQGVLYGYTF
cdr3_nt: TGTGCCAGCAGTCCCGGACAGGGGGTTCTCTATGGCTACACCTTC

clone_size: -
v_call: TRBV19
d_call: -
j_call: TRBJ2-1
cdr3_aa: CASSTDSPYNEQFF
cdr3_nt: TGTGCCAGTAGTACCGACAGCCCGTACAATGAGCAGTTCTTC

clone_size: -
v_call: TRBV7-9
d_call: -
j_call: TRBJ1-1
cdr3_aa: CASSFSLGVTEAFF
cdr3_nt: TGTGCCAGCAGCTTCTCGTTGGGAGTCACTGAAGCTTTCTTT

clone_size: -
v_call: TRBV9
d_call: TRBD2
j_call: TRBJ2-5
cdr3_aa: CASSFSGAGGQETQYF
cdr3_nt: TGTGCCAGCAGCTTTAGCGGGGCGGGAGGACAAGAGACCCAGTACTTC

clone_size: -
v_call: TRBV27
d_call: TRBD1
j_call: TRBJ1-3
cdr3_aa: CASSVQGAPGNTIYF
cdr3_nt: TGTGCCAGCAGCGTACAGGGGGCGCCCGGAAACACCATATATTTT

clone_size: -
v_call: TRBV6-5
d_call: -
j_call: TRBJ1-1
cdr3_aa: CASSHQRSTEAFF
cdr3_nt: TGTGCCAGCAGCCACCAGAGGAGCACTGAAGCTTTCTTT

clone_size: -
v_call: TRBV5-6
d_call: -
j_call: TRBJ1-2
cdr3_aa: CASSAGLNGYTF
cdr3_nt: TGTGCCAGCAGCGCGGGCCTCAATGGCTACACCTTC

clone_size: -
v_call: TRBV4-3
d_call: -
j_call: TRBJ2-1
cdr3_aa: CASSQDVGGGYNEQFF
cdr3_nt: TGCGCCAGCAGCCAAGATGTGGGAGGGGGCTACAATGAGCAGTTCTTC

clone_size: -
v_call: TRBV11-2
d_call: TRBD2
j_call: TRBJ2-1
cdr3_aa: CASSLGGGSSYNEQFF
cdr3_nt: TGTGCCAGCAGCTTAGGGGGCGGGAGCTCCTACAATGAGCAGTTCTTC

clone_size: -
v_call: TRBV7-8
d_call: -
j_call: TRBJ2-7
cdr3_aa: CASSLEATSEQYF
cdr3_nt: TGTGCCAGCAGCTTAGAGGCGACTAGCGAGCAGTACTTC

clone_size: -
v_call: TRBV2
d_call: -
j_call: TRBJ2-5
cdr3_aa: CASIWAETQYF
cdr3_nt: TGTGCCAGCATTTGGGCGGAGACCCAGTACTTC